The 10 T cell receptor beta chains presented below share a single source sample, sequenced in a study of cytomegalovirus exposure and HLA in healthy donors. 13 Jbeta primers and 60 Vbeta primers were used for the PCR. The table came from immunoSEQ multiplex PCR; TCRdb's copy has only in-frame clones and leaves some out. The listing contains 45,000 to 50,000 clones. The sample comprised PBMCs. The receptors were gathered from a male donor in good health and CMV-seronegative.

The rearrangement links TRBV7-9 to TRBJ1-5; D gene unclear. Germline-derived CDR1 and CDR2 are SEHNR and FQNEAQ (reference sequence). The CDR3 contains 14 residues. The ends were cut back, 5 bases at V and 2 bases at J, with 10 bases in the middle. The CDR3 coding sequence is TGTGCCAGCAGCGCCATGGGAGGCAATCAGCCCCAGCATTTT. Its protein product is CASSAMGGNQPQHF.

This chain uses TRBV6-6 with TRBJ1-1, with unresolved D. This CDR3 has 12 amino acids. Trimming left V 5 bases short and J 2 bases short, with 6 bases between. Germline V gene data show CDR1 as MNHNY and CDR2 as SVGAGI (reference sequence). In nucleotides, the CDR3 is TGTGCCAGCAGTAGAGATAACACTGAAGCTTTCTTT. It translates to CASSRDNTEAFF.

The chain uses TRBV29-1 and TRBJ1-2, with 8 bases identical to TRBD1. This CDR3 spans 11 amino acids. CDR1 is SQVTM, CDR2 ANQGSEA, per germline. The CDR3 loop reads CTTGVNYGYTF. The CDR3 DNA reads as TGCACGACAGGGGTAAACTATGGCTACACCTTC.

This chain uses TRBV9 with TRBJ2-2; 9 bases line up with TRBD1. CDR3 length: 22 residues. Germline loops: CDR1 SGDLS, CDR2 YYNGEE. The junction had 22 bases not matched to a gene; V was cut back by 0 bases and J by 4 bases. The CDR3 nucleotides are TGTGCCAGCAGCGTAGGGGACAGGGAGAGGCTGGACTGGGAGTTGCCCACCGGGGAGCTGTTTTTT. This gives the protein CASSVGDRERLDWELPTGELFF. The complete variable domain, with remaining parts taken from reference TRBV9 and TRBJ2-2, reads DSGVTQTPKHLITATGQRVTLRCSPRSGDLSVYWYQQSLDQGLQFLIQYYNGEERAKGNILERFSAQQFPDLHSELNLSSLELGDSALYFCASSVGDRERLDWELPTGELFFGEGSRLTVL.

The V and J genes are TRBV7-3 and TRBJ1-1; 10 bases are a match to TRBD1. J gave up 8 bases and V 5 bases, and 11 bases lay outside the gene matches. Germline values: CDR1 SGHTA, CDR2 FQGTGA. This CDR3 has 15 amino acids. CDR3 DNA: TGTGCCAGCAGCCTGGGTTGGGGGGACAGGGGAGAAGCTTTCTTT. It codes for CASSLGWGDRGEAFF.

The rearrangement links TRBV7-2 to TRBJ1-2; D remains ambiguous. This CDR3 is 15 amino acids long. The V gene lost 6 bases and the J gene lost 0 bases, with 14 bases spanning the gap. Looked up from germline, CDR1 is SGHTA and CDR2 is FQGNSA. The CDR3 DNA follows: TGTGCCAGCAGGCAACACAGTATCACTAACTATGGCTACACCTTC. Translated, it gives CASRQHSITNYGYTF. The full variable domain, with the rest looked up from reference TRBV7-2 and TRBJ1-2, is GAGVSQSPSNKVTEKGKDVELRCDPISGHTALYWYRQSLGQGLEFLIYFQGNSAPDKSGLPSDRFSAERTGGSVSTLTIQRTQQEDSAVYLCASRQHSITNYGYTFGSGTRLTVV.

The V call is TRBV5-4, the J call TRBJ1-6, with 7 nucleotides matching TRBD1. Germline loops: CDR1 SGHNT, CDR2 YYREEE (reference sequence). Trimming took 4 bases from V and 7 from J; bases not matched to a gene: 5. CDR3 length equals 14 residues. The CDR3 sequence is CASSRRDSNSPLHF. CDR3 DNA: TGTGCCAGCAGCCGTCGGGACAGCAATTCACCCCTCCACTTT.

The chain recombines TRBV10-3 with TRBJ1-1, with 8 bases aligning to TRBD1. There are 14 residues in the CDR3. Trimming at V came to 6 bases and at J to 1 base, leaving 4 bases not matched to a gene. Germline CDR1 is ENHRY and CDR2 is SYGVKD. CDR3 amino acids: CAISGTGPNTEAFF. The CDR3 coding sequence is TGTGCCATCAGCGGGACAGGCCCGAACACTGAAGCTTTCTTT.

For the CDR3, the DNA is TGTGCCAGCAGCGTAGCGGCTAGCGGACACACCGGGGAGCTGTTTTTT. Its protein product is CASSVAASGHTGELFF. This chain connects TRBV9 to TRBJ2-2, with 7 nucleotides matching TRBD2. CDR3 size: 16 residues. With V trimmed by 0 bases and J by 3 bases, 5 bases remained unmatched. The germline V gene has CDR1 SGDLS and CDR2 YYNGEE.

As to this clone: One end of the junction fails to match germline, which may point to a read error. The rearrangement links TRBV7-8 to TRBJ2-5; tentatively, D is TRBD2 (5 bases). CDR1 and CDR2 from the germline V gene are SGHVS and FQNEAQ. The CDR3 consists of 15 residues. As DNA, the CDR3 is TGTGCCAGCAGCCTAGCCGGCGGCGTCCAAGAGACCCAGTACTTC. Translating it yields CASSLAGGVQETQYF.